This T cell receptor beta chain comes out of a study of HIV-infected children after antiretroviral therapy interruption. About the research overall: Children were on planned treatment interruption or continuous treatment. Interruption-arm sampling covered weeks 0, 12, interruption end (24 or 48), and about 3 years post-study. Findings of the study overall: After treatment interruption started, naive CD4+ CDR3 overlap across time points dropped.

CDR3 length equals 10 residues. The TCR library was built from RNA with a 3' RACE protocol and unique molecular identifiers. Using its own MiXCR run on the 3' RACE reads, TCRdb lists one record per CDR3 protein. The sample shows several thousand distinct CDR3 sequences, 4.5% to 5.5% of them seen only once. The treatment here: PENTA 11 planned treatment interruption arm or continuous ART arm. In this sample, this clonotype turned up many times. Its antigen remains unidentified. V gene TRBV21-1 combines with J gene TRBJ1-5. TRBV21-1 is recorded as a pseudogene. Sequenced here: CD45RO+ CD8+ T cells from PBMCs, pooled from several time points, sampled from a donor given antiretroviral therapy, either interrupted or continuous. Subset described: memory CD8+ CD45RO+ CD45RA- T cells. This clonotype was obtained from a pool of human donors with HIV. The CDR3 DNA reads as TGTGCCAGCAACAATCAGCCCCAGCATTTT. It codes for CASNNQPQHF.